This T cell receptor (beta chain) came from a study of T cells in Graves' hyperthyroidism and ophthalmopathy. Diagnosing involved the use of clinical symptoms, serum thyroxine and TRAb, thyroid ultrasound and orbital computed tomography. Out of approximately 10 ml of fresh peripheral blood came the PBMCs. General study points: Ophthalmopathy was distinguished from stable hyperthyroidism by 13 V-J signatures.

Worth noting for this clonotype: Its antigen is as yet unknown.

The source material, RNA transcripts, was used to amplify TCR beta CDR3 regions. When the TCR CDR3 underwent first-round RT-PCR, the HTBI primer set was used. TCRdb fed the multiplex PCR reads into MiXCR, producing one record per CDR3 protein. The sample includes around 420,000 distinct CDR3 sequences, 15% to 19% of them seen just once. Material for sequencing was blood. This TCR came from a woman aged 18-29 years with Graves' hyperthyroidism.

DNA for the CDR3: TGTGCCAGCACCACGGACAGCGGGAGTTTCAACGAGCAGTACTTC. Translating gives CASTTDSGSFNEQYF. The V and J genes are TRBV7-2 and TRBJ2-7; 8 bases are shared with TRBD2. CDR3 size: 15 residues. Trimming took 7 bases from V and 5 from J; bases not matched to a gene: 13. Per the germline V gene, CDR1 is SGHTA and CDR2 is FQGNSA.